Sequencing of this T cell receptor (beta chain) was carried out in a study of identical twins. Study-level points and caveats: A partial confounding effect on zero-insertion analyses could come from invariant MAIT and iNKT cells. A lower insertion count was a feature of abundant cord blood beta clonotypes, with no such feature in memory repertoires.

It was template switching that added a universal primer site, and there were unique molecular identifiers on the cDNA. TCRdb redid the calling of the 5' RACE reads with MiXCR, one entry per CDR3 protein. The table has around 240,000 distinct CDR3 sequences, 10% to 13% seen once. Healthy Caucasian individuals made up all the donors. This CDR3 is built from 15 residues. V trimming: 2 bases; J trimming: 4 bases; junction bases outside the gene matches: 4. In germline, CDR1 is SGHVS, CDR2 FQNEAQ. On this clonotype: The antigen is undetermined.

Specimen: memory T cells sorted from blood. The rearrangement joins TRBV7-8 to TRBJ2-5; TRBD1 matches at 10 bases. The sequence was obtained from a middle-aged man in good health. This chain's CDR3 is CASSLSGTGVETQYF. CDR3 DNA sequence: TGTGCCAGCAGCTTATCAGGGACAGGGGTAGAGACCCAGTACTTC.